Presented here are 16 T cell receptor beta chains from one specimen sequenced in a study of a mutant IDH1 vaccine in newly diagnosed glioma. Repertoires were generated with immunoSEQ multiplex PCR, while TCRdb's copy carries only in-frame clones and drops some. The table has about 68,000 clones, 84% seen once. Specified time point: week 35, safety follow-up. Vaccination comprised doses that each held 300 ug of mutant IDH1 20-mer peptide, plus topical imiquimod. No antigen is known for these receptors. This sample comprised PBMCs, obtained from a glioma patient whose treatment included an IDH1 peptide vaccine. Receptor source: a man between 18 and 35 years old with glioma.

This clone appeared a single time. This chain joins TRBV10-3 and TRBJ1-1; 9 nucleotides line up with TRBD1. Trimming removed 1 base from V and 5 bases from J; junction bases left unmatched: 5. The V gene's germline CDR1 is ENHRY and CDR2 SYGVKD. CDR3 length: 15 residues. The chain's CDR3 is CAISEFDRGRTEAFF. The CDR3 DNA follows: TGTGCCATCAGTGAGTTCGACAGGGGGAGGACTGAAGCTTTCTTT.

The J gene is TRBJ1-1, the V gene TRBV5-5, with a tentative D call TRBD1 (5 bases). Germline V CDR1 and CDR2: SGHKS, YYEKEE (reference sequence). The CDR3 contains 13 residues. V gave up 6 bases and J gave up 0 bases, with 9 bases separating them. The CDR3 protein is CASIWGMNTEAFF. The CDR3 nucleotides read TGTGCCAGCATATGGGGCATGAACACTGAAGCTTTCTTT.

The gene calls are TRBV11-3 and TRBJ2-1; 7 nucleotides agree with TRBD2. Germline V lookup: CDR1 SGHNT, CDR2 YENEEA. V gave up 1 base and J gave up 7 bases; unmatched junction bases: 7. The CDR3 consists of 15 residues. CDR3 bases: TGTGCCAGCAGCTTAGGAAGGGCTAGCGGTAATGAGCAGTTCTTC. It translates to CASSLGRASGNEQFF.

About this clone itself: Sequence at one end of the junction differs from germline and may be a read error. The rearrangement uses TRBV4-3 and TRBJ2-1; 11 bases map to TRBD2. The CDR3 runs to 15 residues. Germline V lookup: CDR1 LGHNA, CDR2 YSLEER. The DNA of the CDR3 is TGCGCCAGCAGCCAAGATACGGGGACTAGCGGATACCAGGTCTTC. This encodes CASSQDTGTSGYQVF.

The chain has TRBV21-1 and TRBJ2-7; the table's D call TRBD2 went unverified against the DNA. TRBV21-1 is termed a pseudogene. The CDR3 sequence is 17 residues long. The chain's CDR3 is CASSSMRAGIESYEQYF. In nucleotides, the CDR3 is TGTGCCAGCAGCTCTATGAGGGCAGGAATTGAATCGTACGAGCAGTACTTC.

This clone was detected only a few times. V is TRBV5-6 and J is TRBJ1-2; tentatively, D is TRBD1 (6 bases). Deletions cut 6 bases from V and 8 bases from J, with 17 bases between. Germline CDR1 and CDR2: SGHDT and YYEEEE. The CDR3 is 13 residues long. The CDR3 reads CASTRDTPSGYTF. The CDR3 DNA is TGTGCCAGCACCCGGGACACCCCGAGCGGCTACACCTTC.

V is TRBV25-1 and J is TRBJ2-1, with TRBD2 as a possible D gene (5 bases). Germline lookup yields CDR1 MGHDK and CDR2 SYGVNS. V lost 1 base and J lost 10, with 5 bases in between. This CDR3 has 11 amino acids. CDR3: CASSEWREQFF. CDR3 bases: TGTGCCAGCAGTGAATGGAGGGAGCAGTTCTTC.

This clone was recorded a few times. This chain links TRBV16 with TRBJ1-1; 9 nucleotides agree with TRBD1. Germline V gene lookup returns CDR1 KGHSY and CDR2 FQNENV. There are 14 residues in the CDR3. The V gene end was trimmed by 4 bases and the J gene end by 5 bases; junction bases not matched to a gene: 5. CDR3 region: CASSLTGGRTEAFF. The CDR3 nucleotides are TGTGCCAGCAGCCTAACAGGGGGCCGAACTGAAGCTTTCTTT.

V gene TRBV6-5 combines with J gene TRBJ2-6; D gene unclear. CDR1 is MNHEY, CDR2 SVGAGI, per germline. Trimming shortened V by 2 bases and J by 4 bases, and 12 bases separated the two germline ends. The CDR3 has 16 amino acids. The CDR3 coding sequence is TGTGCCAGCAGTTACCATTGGTCATCGGGGGCCAACGTCCTGACTTTC. This sequence encodes CASSYHWSSGANVLTF.

The J gene is TRBJ1-1, the V gene TRBV27, with 11 bases lining up with TRBD1. The CDR3 runs to 14 residues. CDR1 is MNHEY, CDR2 SMNVEV, per germline (reference sequence). V trimming: 4 bases; J trimming: 3 bases; junction bases outside the gene matches: 1. CDR3 region: CASSSGQGDTEAFF. CDR3 nucleotides: TGTGCCAGCAGTTCGGGACAGGGGGACACTGAAGCTTTCTTT.

The chain combines TRBV2 with TRBJ1-3, with 10 bases matching TRBD1. The CDR3 loop spans 17 amino acids. V dropped 6 bases and J dropped 0; count of bases not matched to a gene: 8. CDR1 is SNHLY and CDR2 is FYNNEI in the germline V gene. The CDR3 spells CASRPTGGRFSGNTIYF. Written as DNA, the CDR3 is TGTGCCAGCAGACCGACAGGGGGCCGATTCTCTGGAAACACCATATATTTT.

By share, this clone ranks as medium-sized. The sample contains more than one DNA sequence encoding this CDR3. The chain couples TRBV4-1 to TRBJ2-5; maybe TRBD2 (6 bases). Trimming cost V 0 bases and J 1 base, with 9 bases left between them. Looked up from germline, CDR1 is MGHRA and CDR2 is YSYEKL. CDR3 size: 15 residues. The CDR3 DNA reads TGCGCCAGCAGCCAAGATCCCGGGGGCCAAGAGACCCAGTACTTC. This codes for CASSQDPGGQETQYF.

This chain links TRBV6-5 with TRBJ1-2; D might be TRBD1 (6 bases). CDR3 length: 15 residues. V shed 10 bases and J shed 2 bases, with 20 bases lying between them. CDR1 is MNHEY and CDR2 is SVGAGI in the germline V gene. The CDR3 coding sequence is TGTGCCACCCGGGGCCAGGGGCCCAGCAACTATGGCTACACCTTC. Protein product: CATRGQGPSNYGYTF.

The rearrangement joins TRBV2 to TRBJ2-7; D might be TRBD1 (5 bases). CDR1 is SNHLY, CDR2 FYNNEI, per germline. The V gene lost 5 bases and the J gene lost 2 bases, with 13 bases spanning the gap. The CDR3 has 14 residues. CDR3 sequence reads: CASSRTSKAYEQYF. CDR3 DNA: TGTGCCAGCAGTAGGACATCGAAGGCCTACGAGCAGTACTTC.

The chain links TRBV10-3 to TRBJ1-1; TRBD1 matches at 7 bases. V was clipped by 0 bases and J by 8 bases; unmatched bases: 12. Looked up from germline, CDR1 is ENHRY and CDR2 is SYGVKD. The CDR3 length is 16 residues. The CDR3 DNA sequence: TGTGCCATCAGTGAGTCGACGGAACAGGGGCTCTTGGAAGCTTTCTTT. Translation gives CAISESTEQGLLEAFF.

The V call is TRBV18, the J call TRBJ1-4; TRBD1 might be the D (5 bases). Germline CDR1 is KGHSH and CDR2 is LQKENI. The CDR3 sequence is 16 residues long. The ends were cut back, 3 bases at V and 5 bases at J, with 16 bases in the middle. This CDR3 is CASSPSNRRVNEKLFF. CDR3 in DNA: TGTGCCAGCTCACCTTCAAACAGGAGGGTAAATGAAAAACTGTTTTTT.